Sequencing of this T cell receptor (beta chain) was carried out in a study of cytomegalovirus exposure and HLA in healthy donors. TCRdb's copy holds only in-frame clones and misses some; the assay was immunoSEQ multiplex PCR. Of more than 250,000 clones listed, 90% are singletons. The ends lost 7 bases at V and 1 base at J; junction bases unmatched: 7. This CDR3 region has 14 residues. Looked up from germline, CDR1 is SQVTM and CDR2 is ANQGSEA. The sequenced material came from PBMCs. The clonotype comes from a woman aged 25-40 years in good health and CMV-seronegative. The rearrangement joins TRBV29-1 to TRBJ2-5; 9 nucleotides agree with TRBD1. CDR3 DNA sequence: TGCAGCGGGGGGCGGGGACAGGGCCAAGAGACCCAGTACTTC. Amino acids: CSGGRGQGQETQYF.